The entry below describes one T cell receptor beta chain. Antigen specificity is unknown. The entry originates in a study of shared clonotypes between healthy human individuals. Whole-study results and caveats: For sorted subsets, rarefaction showed incomplete sequencing despite large depth. Clonotypes that were shared across four donors made up approximately 5% of naive CD4 clonotypes.

The V end was cut by 1 base, the J end by 4 bases, with 14 bases between. CDR1 MNHNS and CDR2 SASEGT come from the germline V gene. CDR3 length: 15 residues. TCRdb's table, derived via immunoSEQ multiplex PCR, lists solely in-frame clones and lacks some. In the table there are more than 2 million clones, 85% to 95% of which are singletons. The TCR originated in a man in his late teens or twenties in good health. The chain is built from TRBV6-1 and TRBJ2-7, with D hard to call. Sequenced: naive CD4+ T cells sorted from blood. The sample's subset: CD45RA+ positively selected. The CDR3 bases are TGTGCCAGCAGTGAAGGACGCCCTCAGACGTACGAGCAGTACTTC. It yields the protein CASSEGRPQTYEQYF.